This T cell receptor beta chain was sequenced in a study of low-dose radiotherapy and immunotherapy resistance in tumors. Study as a whole: Members of Cohort 2 were treated with 1 Gy per fraction every two weeks; their total was 13 Gy over 26 weeks. Intravenously given cyclophosphamide 200 mg/m2 followed a two-week schedule that placed each dose one day before radiation and immunotherapy.

V was clipped by 3 bases and J by 7 bases; unmatched bases: 15. The CDR3 has 17 residues. Germline V lookup: CDR1 SGHTA, CDR2 FQGNSA. Primers targeting TRAV and TRBV primed first-strand cDNA, covering alpha and beta chains. Using a constant-region primer together with a V-primer adapter, TCRs were subjected to roughly 18 PCR cycles of amplification. After the mRNA was isolated, it was amplified using in vitro transcription. MiXCR, run by TCRdb on the reads, gives a single entry per CDR3 protein. The sample yields 80,000 to 95,000 distinct CDR3 sequences, roughly 9% seen once. Noted time point: before trial treatment. The patients who were eligible all carried advanced solid tumors that lacked tumor-infiltrating lymphocytes, meaning the tumors were TIL-negative. At least ten counts were recorded for this clonotype.

The chain combines TRBV7-2 with TRBJ2-3; 8 bases are shared with TRBD2. The TCR originated in a male donor with prostate cancer. The sequencing used PBMCs, collected before treatment. The CDR3 bases are TGTGCCAGCAGCTTCGGGAGGGTCGGCGGGCCTCTTCATACGCAGTATTTT. It specifies CASSFGRVGGPLHTQYF.